This T cell receptor (beta chain) originates from a study of T cell changes during pregnancy in multiple sclerosis. Clones were read by immunoSEQ multiplex PCR, and TCRdb kept only the in-frame ones, dropping some. The table records about 38,000 clones, roughly 90% of them present only once. The germline V gene encodes CDR1 SGHKS and CDR2 YYEKEE (reference sequence). The V segment lost 4 bases and the J segment 4 bases; nucleotides outside the gene matches: 6. The CDR3 sequence is 14 residues long. This TCR was sampled from a female donor with multiple sclerosis, enrolled in a pregnancy study. Sequencing was performed on CD8+ T cells from peripheral blood mononuclear cells, taken in the third trimester of pregnancy. This chain joins TRBV5-5 and TRBJ2-3; TRBD1 matches at 7 bases. The CDR3 spells CASSTTTGPDTQYF. Here the CDR3 DNA reads TGTGCCAGCAGCACAACGACAGGGCCAGATACGCAGTATTTT.